This TCR beta chain was recovered during a study of blood T cell repertoires in COVID-19. The germline V and J ends were trimmed by 4 bases and 1 base, with 13 bases remaining between them. CDR3 length equals 15 residues. CDR1 and CDR2 (germline): ENHRY, SYGVKD. Repertoires were generated with immunoSEQ multiplex PCR, while TCRdb's copy carries only in-frame clones and drops some. The table lists about 13,000 clones, 87% of them singletons, with 5% to 5.5% in the top ten. This clone was seen a single time. Source material: peripheral blood. The receptor was derived from a human donor in a cohort sampled during active COVID-19. The chain links TRBV10-3 to TRBJ2-5, with D perhaps matching TRBD1 (5 bases). CDR3 in DNA: TGTGCCATCAGTGGTAGCCTTCAGGGCCAAGAGACCCAGTACTTC. Residues: CAISGSLQGQETQYF.